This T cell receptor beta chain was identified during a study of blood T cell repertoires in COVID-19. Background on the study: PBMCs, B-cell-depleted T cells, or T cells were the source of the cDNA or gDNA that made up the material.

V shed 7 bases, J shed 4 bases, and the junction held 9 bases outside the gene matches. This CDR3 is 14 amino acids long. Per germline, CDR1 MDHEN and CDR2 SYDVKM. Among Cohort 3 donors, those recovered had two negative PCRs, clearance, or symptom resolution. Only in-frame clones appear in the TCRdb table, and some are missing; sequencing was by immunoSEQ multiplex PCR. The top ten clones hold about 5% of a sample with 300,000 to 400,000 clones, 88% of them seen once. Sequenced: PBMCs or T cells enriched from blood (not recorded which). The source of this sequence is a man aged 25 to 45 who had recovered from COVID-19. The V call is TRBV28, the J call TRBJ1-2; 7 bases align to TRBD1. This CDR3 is CASIRGQDAYGYTF. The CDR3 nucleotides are TGTGCCAGCATCCGAGGACAGGATGCCTATGGCTACACCTTC.